Below, 11 T cell receptor beta chains from the same sample are listed, as sequenced in a study of beta chain features in type 1 diabetes. Of the isolated RNA, all was reverse transcribed, and so the sequenced material was expressed TCRB transcripts. Measured with immunoSEQ multiplex PCR; TCRdb has only the in-frame clones, and not every one. Of 350,000 or so clones in the sample, roughly a fifth were seen once. Sequencing input: naive CD4+ T cells from blood. Source of these receptors: a woman between 18 and 29 years old in good health.

This chain uses TRBV7-2 with TRBJ1-2; D call uncertain. CDR3 length: 13 residues. V lost 5 bases to trimming and J lost 8 bases, with 15 bases between them. CDR1 SGHTA and CDR2 FQGNSA come from the germline V gene. The DNA for the CDR3 is TGTGCCAGCAGCCCCAGCGAGGCTCTCGGCTACACCTTC. This sequence encodes CASSPSEALGYTF. Drawing the rest from reference TRBV7-2 and TRBJ1-2, the complete variable domain is GAGVSQSPSNKVTEKGKDVELRCDPISGHTALYWYRQSLGQGLEFLIYFQGNSAPDKSGLPSDRFSAERTGGSVSTLTIQRTQQEDSAVYLCASSPSEALGYTFGSGTRLTVV.

This clone was seen a handful of times. The rearrangement joins TRBV5-4 to TRBJ2-4; D remains ambiguous. CDR1 and CDR2 (germline): SGHNT, YYREEE (reference sequence). The CDR3 extends over 14 amino acids. The V and J ends lost 4 bases and 2 bases respectively, with 10 bases between them. The CDR3 loop reads CASSLDTSKNIQYF. CDR3 bases: TGTGCCAGCAGCCTCGACACCTCCAAAAACATTCAGTACTTC.

The rearrangement links TRBV12-5 to TRBJ2-2; D may be TRBD1 (6 bases). V was cut by 7 bases and J by 7 bases, with 16 bases left in between. CDR3 length: 14 residues. CDR1 is LGHNT, CDR2 FRNRAP, per germline. The CDR3 reads CASASGTRNGELFF. The CDR3, as DNA: TGTGCTAGTGCCTCCGGGACACGAAACGGGGAGCTGTTTTTT. Based on the CDR3 plus reference TRBV12-5 and TRBJ2-2, the full variable domain is DARVTQTPRHKVTEMGQEVTMRCQPILGHNTVFWYRQTMMQGLELLAYFRNRAPLDDSGMPKDRFSAEMPDATLATLKIQPSEPRDSAVYFCASASGTRNGELFFGEGSRLTVL.

This clone was detected only a few times. The rearrangement links TRBV25-1 to TRBJ1-3; perhaps TRBD1 as D (5 bases). CDR1 is MGHDK, CDR2 SYGVNS, per germline. There are 14 residues in the CDR3. Trimming took off 4 bases at V and 4 bases at J, with 11 bases between the two ends. CDR3 DNA sequence: TGTGCCAGCAGTGCGGGACTGAGGGGAAACACCATATATTTT. It translates to CASSAGLRGNTIYF. The full variable domain, completed using reference TRBV25-1 and TRBJ1-3, is EADIYQTPRYLVIGTGKKITLECSQTMGHDKMYWYQQDPGMELHLIHYSYGVNSTEKGDLSSESTVSRIRTEHFPLTLESARPSHTSQYLCASSAGLRGNTIYFGEGSWLTVV.

The chain uses TRBV18 and TRBJ2-4; possible D gene TRBD2, 5 bases. Germline lookup yields CDR1 KGHSH and CDR2 LQKENI. The V gene lost 4 bases and the J gene lost 5 bases, with 18 bases spanning the gap. The CDR3 extends over 16 amino acids. The CDR3 sequence is CASSLNLVARENIQYF. The CDR3 DNA reads as TGTGCCAGCTCACTGAACCTTGTGGCGAGGGAAAACATTCAGTACTTC.

This clone has only a few counts. The V gene is TRBV30, the J gene TRBJ1-4; a weak D match, TRBD1 (6 bases). Trimming pared 6 bases from V and 0 bases from J, leaving 11 bases between. The CDR3 has 14 residues. Germline lookup yields CDR1 GTSNPN and CDR2 SVGIG (reference sequence). CDR3: CACRDKATNEKLFF. The CDR3, as DNA: TGTGCCTGCAGGGACAAAGCAACTAATGAAAAACTGTTTTTT. Looking up the rest from reference TRBV30 and TRBJ1-4 gives the full variable domain: SQTIHQWPATLVQPVGSPLSLECTVEGTSNPNLYWYRQAAGRGLQLLFYSVGIGQISSEVPQNLSASRPQDRQFILSSKKLLLSDSGFYLCACRDKATNEKLFFGSGTQLSVL.

The V gene is TRBV7-8, the J gene TRBJ2-1; 12 bases are a match to TRBD1. This CDR3 has 15 residues. V lost 4 bases and J lost 9; bases outside the gene matches: 7. CDR1 SGHVS and CDR2 FQNEAQ come from the germline V gene. The chain's CDR3 is CASSWPGQGAVEQFF. The CDR3 DNA is TGTGCCAGCAGCTGGCCGGGACAGGGGGCAGTTGAGCAGTTCTTC.

This clone was counted a few times. The chain links TRBV5-4 to TRBJ2-2; D call uncertain. The ends were cut back, 0 bases at V and 1 base at J, with 10 bases in the middle. The CDR3 has 16 amino acids. CDR1 is SGHNT and CDR2 is YYREEE in the germline V gene (reference sequence). The DNA for the CDR3 is TGTGCCAGCAGCTTGGGAATAGTGATGAACACCGGGGAGCTGTTTTTT. Protein sequence: CASSLGIVMNTGELFF.

This clone came up a few times. This sequence joins TRBV2 and TRBJ2-5, with 8 bases matching TRBD1. The ends lost 3 bases at V and 1 base at J; junction bases unmatched: 1. Per the germline V gene, CDR1 is SNHLY and CDR2 is FYNNEI. The CDR3 runs to 14 residues. CDR3 nucleotide sequence: TGTGCCAGCAGTGAGGACAGGGTCCAAGAGACCCAGTACTTC. It translates to CASSEDRVQETQYF.

The CDR3 DNA reads as TGTGCCTGGAGGCCCGGGACAAGCACCTACGAGCAGTACTTC. The encoded protein is CAWRPGTSTYEQYF. The V and J genes are TRBV30 and TRBJ2-7; possible D gene TRBD1, 6 bases. The CDR3 contains 14 residues. In germline, CDR1 is GTSNPN, CDR2 SVGIG (reference sequence). V lost 3 bases, J lost 2 bases, and 14 bases lay in between.

The V gene is TRBV18, the J gene TRBJ2-7, with 9 bases fitting TRBD1. V lost 0 bases to trimming and J lost 5 bases; unmatched junction nucleotides: 5. The CDR3 length is 15 residues. Germline CDR1 and CDR2: KGHSH and LQKENI. This CDR3 is CASSPPGQGIDEQYF. The CDR3 nucleotides are TGTGCCAGCTCACCACCGGGACAGGGAATTGACGAGCAGTACTTC.